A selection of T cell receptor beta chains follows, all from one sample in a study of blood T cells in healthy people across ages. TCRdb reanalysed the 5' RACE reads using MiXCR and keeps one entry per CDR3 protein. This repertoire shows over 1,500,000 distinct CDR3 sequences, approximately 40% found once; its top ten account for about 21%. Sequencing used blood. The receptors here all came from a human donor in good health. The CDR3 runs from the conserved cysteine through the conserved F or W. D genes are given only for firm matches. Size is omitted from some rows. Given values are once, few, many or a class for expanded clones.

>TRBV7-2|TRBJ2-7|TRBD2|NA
CASSLILGGGAHEQYF
TGTGCCAGCAGCTTAATTCTTGGCGGGGGGGCCCACGAGCAGTACTTC
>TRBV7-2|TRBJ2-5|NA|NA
CAGSSQGQEYF
TGTGCCGGCAGCTCGCAGGGGCAAGAGTACTTC
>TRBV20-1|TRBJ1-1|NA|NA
CSAILPDGNTEAFF
TGCAGTGCTATCCTTCCTGACGGGAACACTGAAGCTTTCTTT
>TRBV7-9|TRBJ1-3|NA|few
CASSLALQGGSGNTIYF
TGTGCCAGCAGCTTAGCTCTACAGGGAGGTTCTGGAAACACCATATATTTT
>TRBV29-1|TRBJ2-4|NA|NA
CSVFTGRGGDGIQYF
TGCAGCGTATTCACAGGGAGGGGGGGAGACGGCATTCAGTACTTC
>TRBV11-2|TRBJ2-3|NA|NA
CASNLILRTDTQYF
TGTGCCAGCAACTTAATCCTCAGGACAGATACGCAGTATTTT
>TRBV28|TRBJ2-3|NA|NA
CASSLLLGAGNTDTQYF
TGTGCCAGCAGTTTACTGCTGGGGGCAGGGAACACAGATACGCAGTATTTT
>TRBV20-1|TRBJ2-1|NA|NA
CSAREGEHEQFF
TGCAGTGCTAGAGAGGGGGAACATGAGCAGTTCTTC
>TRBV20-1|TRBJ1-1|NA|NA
CSASSQLNTEAFF
TGCAGTGCTAGTTCACAGCTGAACACTGAAGCTTTCTTT
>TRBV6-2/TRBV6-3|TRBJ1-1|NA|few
CASSYSTGRRTEAFF
TGTGCCAGCAGTTACTCAACGGGACGAAGGACTGAAGCTTTCTTT
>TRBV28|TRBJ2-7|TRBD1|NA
CASSMTGGSREQYF
TGTGCCAGCAGTATGACAGGGGGCTCGAGGGAGCAGTACTTC
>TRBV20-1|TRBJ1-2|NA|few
CSAIGVGYTF
TGCAGTGCTATTGGAGTTGGCTACACCTTC
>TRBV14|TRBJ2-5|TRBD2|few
CASSQFSTSGVAETQYF
TGTGCCAGCAGCCAGTTTTCGACTAGCGGGGTGGCGGAGACCCAGTACTTC
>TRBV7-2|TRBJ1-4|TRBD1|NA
CASSPDRERSERLFF
TGTGCCAGCAGCCCGGACAGGGAACGTTCTGAAAGACTGTTTTTT
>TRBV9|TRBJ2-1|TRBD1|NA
CASSLMNGGQGDSYNEQFF
TGTGCCAGCAGCCTGATGAATGGGGGACAGGGAGACTCCTACAATGAGCAGTTCTTC
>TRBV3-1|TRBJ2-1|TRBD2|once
CASSQKISGGAPSSSNEQFF
TGTGCCAGCAGCCAGAAAATAAGCGGGGGGGCACCAAGCTCCTCCAATGAGCAGTTCTTC
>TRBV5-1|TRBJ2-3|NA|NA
CASSLVGAEDTQYF
TGCGCCAGCAGCTTGGTAGGGGCCGAGGATACGCAGTATTTT
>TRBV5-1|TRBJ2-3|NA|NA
CASSFRTGVGDTQYF
TGCGCCAGCAGCTTTAGGACGGGGGTTGGAGATACGCAGTATTTT
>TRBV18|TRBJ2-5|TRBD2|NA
CASSPPTSGGHQETQYF
TGTGCCAGCTCACCACCGACTAGCGGGGGGCACCAAGAGACCCAGTACTTC
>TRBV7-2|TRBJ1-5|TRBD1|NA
CASSARGGQGVGSNRPQHF
TGTGCCAGCAGCGCCCGAGGCGGACAGGGGGTCGGTAGCAATCGGCCCCAGCATTTT
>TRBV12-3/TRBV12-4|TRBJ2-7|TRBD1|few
CASSPRTGTEQYF
TGTGCCAGCAGTCCCCGGACAGGTACCGAGCAGTACTTC
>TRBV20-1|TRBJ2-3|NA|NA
CSAEGGVGFADTQYF
TGCAGTGCCGAGGGGGGGGTAGGCTTCGCAGATACGCAGTATTTT